The 26 T cell receptor beta chains below all came from one sample that was sequenced in a study of beta chain features in type 1 diabetes. Study-level points and caveats: Among patients with Type 1 diabetes, TCRB CDR3s were moderately but significantly shorter in every one of the four CD4+ subsets.

These receptors lack a known antigen. Expressed TCRB transcripts were sequenced because the isolated RNA had all been reverse transcribed beforehand. Libraries were prepared by immunoSEQ multiplex PCR; TCRdb keeps only in-frame clonotypes and omits some of them. The data hold under 850,000 clones, with around an eighth observed a single time. Sequencing input: naive CD4+ T cells from blood. The receptors derive from a young man with type 1 diabetes.

This clone was counted between two and nine times. The chain links TRBV7-2 to TRBJ1-5; the D is unclear. This CDR3 contains 14 residues. The germline V and J ends were trimmed by 2 bases and 11 bases, with 16 bases remaining between them. Germline loops: CDR1 SGHTA, CDR2 FQGNSA. For the CDR3, the DNA is TGTGCCAGCAGCTTACCCCCCCAAGAGAGGGCCCAGCATTTT. Its protein product is CASSLPPQERAQHF.

This clone was seen more than once but under ten times. This chain connects TRBV27 to TRBJ1-2; D might be TRBD1 (6 bases). From germline, CDR1 is MNHEY and CDR2 SMNVEV (reference sequence). Trimming shortened V by 6 bases and J by 2 bases, and 16 bases separated the two germline ends. There are 15 residues in the CDR3. This chain's CDR3 is CASRATGGANYGYTF. DNA for the CDR3: TGTGCCAGCAGAGCTACTGGGGGCGCAAACTATGGCTACACCTTC.

Only a few counts were recorded for this clone. This chain joins TRBV9 and TRBJ2-7; 10 bases match TRBD1. The ends lost 2 bases at V and 2 bases at J; junction bases unmatched: 4. The CDR3 has 15 residues. Germline-derived CDR1 and CDR2 are SGDLS and YYNGEE. The CDR3 here is CASSVGGQGAYEQYF. CDR3 bases: TGTGCCAGCAGCGTCGGAGGACAGGGGGCCTACGAGCAGTACTTC.

The rearrangement uses TRBV4-1 and TRBJ1-1; 8 nucleotides line up with TRBD1. V shed 4 bases, J shed 4 bases, and the junction held 8 bases outside the gene matches. This CDR3 comprises 15 residues. CDR1 is MGHRA and CDR2 is YSYEKL in the germline V gene. CDR3 residues: CASSRPDRGGTEAFF. The CDR3 nucleotides read TGCGCCAGCAGCCGCCCTGACAGGGGTGGCACTGAAGCTTTCTTT.

The J gene is TRBJ2-3, the V gene TRBV7-9; the match to TRBD1 covers 7 bases. Germline assignment: CDR1 SEHNR and CDR2 FQNEAQ (reference sequence). The ends lost 4 bases at V and 5 bases at J; junction bases unmatched: 12. This CDR3 has 16 amino acids. The CDR3 here is CASSYYPGQFGDTQYF. In nucleotides, the CDR3 is TGTGCCAGCAGCTATTATCCGGGACAGTTTGGAGATACGCAGTATTTT.

This clone was detected a few times. The chain employs TRBV4-2 and TRBJ2-3; D not certain. V lost 1 base, J lost 2 bases, and 4 bases lay in between. The V gene's germline CDR1 is LGHNA and CDR2 YNFKEQ. The CDR3 has 13 residues. The CDR3 nucleotides are TGTGCCAGCAGCCAAGGGACCACAGATACGCAGTATTTT. This codes for CASSQGTTDTQYF.

Here the CDR3 DNA reads TGTGCCAGCACCGTGGGGACTCTGGGGTACTACGAGCAGTACTTC. Residues: CASTVGTLGYYEQYF. The chain employs TRBV25-1 and TRBJ2-7, with D possibly being TRBD2 (6 bases). CDR3 length: 15 amino acids. Trimming removed 7 bases from V and 3 bases from J, with 19 bases in between. Germline V gene lookup returns CDR1 MGHDK and CDR2 SYGVNS.

This clone appeared a few times. In the same sample, other DNA sequences code for this CDR3. This sequence joins TRBV5-1 and TRBJ2-1; D is unclear. The V gene's germline CDR1 is SGHRS and CDR2 YFSETQ. The CDR3 extends over 15 amino acids. The ends were cut back, 0 bases at V and 0 bases at J, with 7 bases in the middle. CDR3 sequence (DNA): TGCGCCAGCAGCTTGGACTCCAGCTCCTACAATGAGCAGTTCTTC. The encoded protein is CASSLDSSSYNEQFF.

Only a few counts were recorded for this clone. The rearrangement joins TRBV6-6 to TRBJ2-7; 9 bases map to TRBD1. CDR1 and CDR2 from the germline V gene are MNHNY and SVGAGI (reference sequence). The CDR3 loop spans 14 amino acids. Trimming took 8 bases from V and 2 from J; bases not matched to a gene: 7. The CDR3 nucleotides read TGTGCCAGCCATCAGGGGACAGGGACCTACGAGCAGTACTTC. It translates to CASHQGTGTYEQYF.

The chain recombines TRBV28 with TRBJ2-3; TRBD2 matches at 15 bases. CDR3 size: 17 residues. Unmatched junction bases numbered 9, after V lost 6 bases and J lost 5 bases. CDR1 MDHEN and CDR2 SYDVKM come from the germline V gene. CDR3 DNA: TGTGCCAGCAGCCCCCCCGGACTAGCGGGGGGGCAAGATACGCAGTATTTT. Translation: CASSPPGLAGGQDTQYF.

V and J are TRBV4-1 and TRBJ2-1; possibly TRBD1 for D (6 bases). Germline lookup yields CDR1 MGHRA and CDR2 YSYEKL. Trimming left V 2 bases short and J 4 bases short, with 18 bases between. There are 17 residues in the CDR3. The CDR3 DNA sequence: TGCGCCAGCAGCCAACAAGGGACATTCATTTGGTACAATGAGCAGTTCTTC. Encoded protein: CASSQQGTFIWYNEQFF.

V and J are TRBV5-1 and TRBJ2-7, with 12 bases identical to TRBD2. The CDR3 length is 15 residues. Germline CDR1 and CDR2: SGHRS and YFSETQ. With V trimmed by 2 bases and J by 5 bases, 5 bases remained unmatched. The CDR3 DNA follows: TGCGCCAGCAGCTTCGACGGACTAGCGGGGCACGAGCAGTACTTC. Protein product: CASSFDGLAGHEQYF.

The V gene is TRBV14, the J gene TRBJ1-3; 8 bases align to TRBD1. CDR1 and CDR2 (germline): SGHDN, FVKESK. V was clipped by 4 bases and J by 1 base; unmatched bases: 3. This CDR3 comprises 15 residues. Written as DNA, the CDR3 is TGTGCCAGCAGCCGCGACAGGGGATCTGGAAACACCATATATTTT. Its protein is CASSRDRGSGNTIYF.

V gene TRBV5-1 combines with J gene TRBJ1-2, with D possibly matching TRBD1 (6 bases). Germline values: CDR1 SGHRS, CDR2 YFSETQ. Trimming cost V 0 bases and J 3 bases, with 12 bases left between them. The CDR3 consists of 15 residues. The CDR3 nucleotides read TGCGCCAGCAGCTTGGCCGCAGGGGCGGACTATGGCTACACCTTC. Its translation: CASSLAAGADYGYTF.

This clone was counted between two and nine times. The V call is TRBV19, the J call TRBJ2-6; D ambiguous. Looked up from germline, CDR1 is LNHDA and CDR2 is SQIVND (reference sequence). This CDR3 is built from 16 residues. V lost 11 bases, J lost 0 bases, and 17 bases lay in between. CDR3 amino acids: CAAAALTSSGANVLTF. The CDR3 nucleotides are TGTGCCGCTGCCGCATTAACGAGCTCTGGGGCCAACGTCCTGACTTTC.

The chain joins TRBV2 to TRBJ2-7; D is unresolved. V lost 2 bases to trimming and J lost 2 bases, with 4 bases between them. The length of the CDR3 is 12 residues. Per germline, CDR1 SNHLY and CDR2 FYNNEI. CDR3 bases: TGTGCCAGCAGTGAATTACCCTACGAGCAGTACTTC. Translation: CASSELPYEQYF.

The chain carries TRBV18 and TRBJ2-2; tentative D call: TRBD1 (6 bases). Germline V gives CDR1 KGHSH, CDR2 LQKENI. This CDR3 has 16 amino acids. The germline V and J ends were trimmed by 3 bases and 3 bases, with 14 bases remaining between them. This CDR3 is CASSPLQGTDTGELFF. The DNA of the CDR3 is TGTGCCAGCTCACCGCTCCAGGGGACGGACACCGGGGAGCTGTTTTTT. Using reference TRBV18 and TRBJ2-2 for the parts outside the CDR3, the full variable domain is NAGVMQNPRHLVRRRGQEARLRCSPMKGHSHVYWYRQLPEEGLKFMVYLQKENIIDESGMPKERFSAEFPKEGPSILRIQQVVRGDSAAYFCASSPLQGTDTGELFFGEGSRLTVL.

The V call is TRBV5-1, the J call TRBJ2-1; D ambiguous. Germline CDR1 is SGHRS and CDR2 is YFSETQ. The CDR3 loop spans 15 amino acids. Trimming took off 1 base at V and 0 bases at J, with 8 bases between the two ends. CDR3 protein: CASSLLASSYNEQFF. The CDR3 DNA follows: TGCGCCAGCAGCTTGCTGGCTAGCTCCTACAATGAGCAGTTCTTC. Looking up the rest from reference TRBV5-1 and TRBJ2-1 gives the full variable domain: KAGVTQTPRYLIKTRGQQVTLSCSPISGHRSVSWYQQTPGQGLQFLFEYFSETQRNKGNFPGRFSGRQFSNSRSEMNVSTLELGDSALYLCASSLLASSYNEQFFGPGTRLTVL.

This chain links TRBV4-1 with TRBJ1-1; no firm D call. V lost 4 bases and J lost 0, with 18 bases in between. The CDR3 length is 17 residues. From germline, CDR1 is MGHRA and CDR2 YSYEKL. CDR3 residues: CASSPGSQEFMNTEAFF. The CDR3 bases are TGCGCCAGCAGCCCCGGATCTCAGGAATTCATGAACACTGAAGCTTTCTTT.

CDR3 DNA: TGTGCCAGCAGTTACCAAACGGAGACCCAGTACTTC. Amino acid sequence: CASSYQTETQYF. The chain uses TRBV6-6 and TRBJ2-5; no definite D call. The CDR3 consists of 12 residues. The germline gives CDR1 MNHNY, CDR2 SVGAGI (reference sequence). Trimming took off 2 bases at V and 5 bases at J, with 6 bases between the two ends.

This clone was observed a handful of times. The chain has TRBV27 and TRBJ1-1; no clear D. The CDR3 consists of 14 residues. Germline assignment: CDR1 MNHEY and CDR2 SMNVEV (reference sequence). Trimming took 4 bases from V and 0 from J, leaving 9 bases between them. CDR3 protein: CASSYRAVNTEAFF. In nucleotides, the CDR3 is TGTGCCAGCAGTTATCGCGCGGTGAACACTGAAGCTTTCTTT.

In its sample, this clone was seen a few times. DNA for the CDR3: TGTGCCAGCTCACCAGGGGGGGCGGATACGCAGTATTTT. As protein: CASSPGGADTQYF. The chain links TRBV18 to TRBJ2-3; D is perhaps TRBD2 (7 bases). The CDR3 spans 13 residues. The germline V gene encodes CDR1 KGHSH and CDR2 LQKENI. V dropped 2 bases and J dropped 6 bases, with 9 bases sitting between them.

The chain combines TRBV5-6 with TRBJ2-7, with D perhaps matching TRBD1 or TRBD2 (5 bases each). Between the trimmed V and J ends, which lost 4 bases and 5 bases, there was a span of 16 bases. CDR1 SGHDT and CDR2 YYEEEE come from the germline V gene. The CDR3 runs 14 residues. In nucleotides, the CDR3 is TGTGCCAGCAGCGAATCTCCCGGGACCCACGAGCAGTACTTC. Translation: CASSESPGTHEQYF.

The V gene is TRBV30, the J gene TRBJ2-2; a weak D match, TRBD1 (5 bases). V lost 0 bases and J 6 bases, leaving 11 bases between the germline ends. This CDR3 spans 14 amino acids. Germline values: CDR1 GTSNPN, CDR2 SVGIG (reference sequence). DNA for the CDR3: TGTGCCTGGAGTGTAATGGTCAGGGCCGGGGAGCTGTTTTTT. Its translation is CAWSVMVRAGELFF.

J is TRBJ1-1 and V is TRBV13, with D possibly being TRBD1 (6 bases). The germline CDR1 and CDR2 sequences are PRHDT and FYEKMQ (reference sequence). This CDR3 comprises 11 residues. The ends were cut back, 5 bases at V and 7 bases at J, with 8 bases in the middle. The CDR3 here is CASSPGHEAFF. The CDR3 region has the DNA TGTGCCAGCAGCCCGGGACATGAAGCTTTCTTT.

The chain couples TRBV7-2 to TRBJ2-7; D not resolved. Between the trimmed V and J ends, which lost 2 bases and 12 bases, there was a span of 11 bases. The CDR3 loop spans 11 amino acids. Germline-derived CDR1 and CDR2 are SGHTA and FQGNSA. Written as DNA, the CDR3 is TGTGCCAGCAGCTTAATGTCCGTCCCGTACTTC. It is translated as CASSLMSVPYF.